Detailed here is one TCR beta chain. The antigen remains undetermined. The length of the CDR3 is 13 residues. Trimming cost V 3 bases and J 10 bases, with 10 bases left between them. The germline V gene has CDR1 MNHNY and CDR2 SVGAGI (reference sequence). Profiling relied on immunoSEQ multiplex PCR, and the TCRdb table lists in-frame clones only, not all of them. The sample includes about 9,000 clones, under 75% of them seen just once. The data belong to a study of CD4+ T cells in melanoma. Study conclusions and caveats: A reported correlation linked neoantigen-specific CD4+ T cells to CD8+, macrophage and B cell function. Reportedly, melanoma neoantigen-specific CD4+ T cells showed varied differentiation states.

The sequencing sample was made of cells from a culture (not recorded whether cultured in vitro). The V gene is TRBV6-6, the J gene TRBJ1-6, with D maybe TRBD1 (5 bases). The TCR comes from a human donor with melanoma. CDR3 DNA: TGTGCCAGCAGTTATAGGGGTGGGTCACCCCTCCACTTT. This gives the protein CASSYRGGSPLHF.